This T cell receptor (beta chain) was recovered during a study of blood T cell repertoires in COVID-19 (dated by TCRdb to 2020 to 2021). About the investigation overall: Samples from collaborators originated in the United States, Italy and Spain and spanned both the acute and convalescent phases of COVID-19. The prospective study material was composed of cDNA or gDNA derived from T cells, B-cell-depleted T cells, or PBMCs. Where available, HLA class I and class II types were obtained from metadata supplied by the sample provider rather than from assay-based typing. The samples were drawn from two sources: the first 160 participants of the ongoing ImmuneRACE study, and 1,000 to 1,500 subjects contributed by 6 global collaborators. The dataset comprised deeply sampled blood TCRbeta repertoires from subjects exposed to, actively infected with, or recovered from COVID-19. The sample metadata nearly always contained a de-identified subject ID, COVID-19 status, age in years and sex. The repertoires were made available in a free public database intended to serve as a resource for research on the immune response to SARS-CoV-2. Study-wide findings and limitations: Clinical and demographic metadata were provided uncurated, with the amount varying by source and participant.

In the case of this clone: The target of this receptor is not known. No base quality values were provided; no much bigger clone lies one nucleotide off.

The immunoSEQ Assay, a bias-controlled multiplex PCR, was used to amplify TCRbeta CDR3 regions from genomic DNA. In the paper's pipeline: Within the assay, amplification of reference gene primers was used to estimate how many nucleated cells each sample contained. To quantify the absolute abundance of each unique TCRbeta CDR3 rearrangement, sequence reads were collapsed and filtered. For each sample, productive Simpson clonality was calculated as the square root of Simpson's diversity index across productive rearrangements. In its TCRdb copy, this immuneACCESS table keeps in-frame sequences only and misses some clones. Where compared with another copy, unresolved V genes explain less than half of these, and the others have no known cause. The DNA was the basis for D and trimming; V, J and clone size are from that table. The sample profile shows about 280,000 clones; roughly 89% of them were found once. The ten largest clones capture approximately 10% of the sample.

One collaborating source in Seattle enrolled patients while the patients were actively infected and followed the patients over time throughout the course of disease. Each collaborating institution followed its own protocols to collect whole blood in K2EDTA tubes. Collaborator samples were shipped for TCRbeta analysis as frozen whole blood, isolated PBMCs, or DNA extracted from either sample type. From V the trimming removes 7 bases and from J it removes 6 bases, while the gene matches leave 16 bases of the junction unaccounted for. The germline V gene yields SQVTM for CDR1 and ANQGSEA for CDR2. Taken from cysteine to phenylalanine, the CDR3 has 16 residues. Here the CDR3 DNA is all that survives: 48 bases in frame from base 1.

The sequence links TRBV29-1 to TRBJ2-1; the central 9 bases match TRBD1. The receptor's source is a woman in her twenties or thirties with COVID-19, enrolled during active disease. Sample: peripheral blood. The CDR3 reads CSAGAHGQGRGNEQFF. The nucleotide sequence reads as follows: TGCAGCGCGGGGGCCCATGGACAGGGGAGAGGCAATGAGCAGTTCTTC.